The rows below give T cell receptor beta chains drawn from one sample of a study of technical replicates of blood from several donors. Repertoires were generated with immunoSEQ multiplex PCR, while TCRdb's copy carries only in-frame clones and drops some. The data contain 65,000 to 90,000 clones, around 93% of them seen just once; the ten biggest clones take up roughly 0.25%. Material: T cells isolated from PBMCs. The receptors were gathered from a human donor in good health. CDR3s include the opening cysteine and the closing phenylalanine or tryptophan. The order of the fields is V gene, J gene, D gene, clone size, CDR3 DNA, CDR3 protein. The D gene is left open where the match is weak. Size is stated for part of the rows, as once, few or many counts, or as a class when the clone is expanded.

V: TRBV5-5
J: TRBJ2-1
D: TRBD1
size: once
DNA: TGTGCCAGCAGCTCGAGACCACAGGGGATGGTGAGAAACAATGAGCAGTTCTTC
CDR3: CASSSRPQGMVRNNEQFF

V: TRBV6-1
J: TRBJ1-5
D: .
size: .
DNA: TGTGCCAGCAGTGATAGGCTGGGGGCAGACAATCAGCCCCAGCATTTT
CDR3: CASSDRLGADNQPQHF

V: TRBV5-1
J: TRBJ2-5
D: TRBD2
size: .
DNA: TGCGCCAGCAGCCTGGGTAGCGGGAGTCGGGAGACCCAGTACTTC
CDR3: CASSLGSGSRETQYF

V: TRBV9
J: TRBJ1-3
D: .
size: .
DNA: TGTGCCAGCAGCGTAGACGGCAGGGCTAAAGGAAACACCATATATTTT
CDR3: CASSVDGRAKGNTIYF

V: TRBV11-1
J: TRBJ1-1
D: TRBD1
size: .
DNA: TGTGCCAGCAGCCCTACAGGGGGCCGGACTGAAGCTTTCTTT
CDR3: CASSPTGGRTEAFF

V: TRBV19
J: TRBJ2-5
D: .
size: .
DNA: TGTGCCAGTAGTATACAGGGTTATGAGACCCAGTACTTC
CDR3: CASSIQGYETQYF

V: TRBV29-1
J: TRBJ2-5
D: TRBD2
size: .
DNA: TGCAGCGTTCGACCGGGACTAGCGCTCCAAGAGACCCAGTACTTC
CDR3: CSVRPGLALQETQYF

V: TRBV6-6
J: TRBJ2-1
D: TRBD1
size: .
DNA: TGTGCCAGCAGTGCGCGGGACAGGTGGGTCCATGAGCAGTTCTTC
CDR3: CASSARDRWVHEQFF

V: TRBV11-1
J: TRBJ2-7
D: TRBD1
size: .
DNA: TGTGCCAGCAGCCCCTGGACAGGGGGCTCCTACGAGCAGTACTTC
CDR3: CASSPWTGGSYEQYF

V: TRBV30
J: TRBJ2-1
D: TRBD2
size: .
DNA: TGTGCCTGGATATCAGGACTAGCGGGGGGAAATGAGCAGTTCTTC
CDR3: CAWISGLAGGNEQFF

V: TRBV5-4
J: TRBJ2-5
D: TRBD2
size: .
DNA: TGTGCCAGCAGCTTGAGCGGGGGGGAGACCCAGTACTTC
CDR3: CASSLSGGETQYF

V: TRBV19
J: TRBJ1-5
D: TRBD1
size: .
DNA: TGTGCCAGTAGCCTAGTACAGGGGGGTGGTCAGCCCCAGCATTTT
CDR3: CASSLVQGGGQPQHF

V: TRBV19
J: TRBJ2-5
D: TRBD1
size: .
DNA: TGTGCCAGTGGTAGACAGGGGGTCGGAGAGACCCAGTACTTC
CDR3: CASGRQGVGETQYF

V: TRBV10-2
J: TRBJ2-1
D: TRBD2
size: .
DNA: TGCGCCAGCAGGAGTTTACTCGGGGTAGCGGGCAATGAGCAGTTCTTC
CDR3: CASRSLLGVAGNEQFF

V: TRBV7-9
J: TRBJ1-2
D: .
size: once
DNA: TGTGCCAGCAGCTTATGGAGTGGAGCAGCTAACTATGGCTACACCTTC
CDR3: CASSLWSGAANYGYTF

V: TRBV2
J: TRBJ1-1
D: .
size: .
DNA: TGTGCCAGCAGCGAAACTCAAGCGAGCACTGAAGCTTTCTTT
CDR3: CASSETQASTEAFF

V: TRBV5-1
J: TRBJ1-1
D: TRBD1
size: .
DNA: TGCGCCAGCAGCTCGAATACAGGGGTGGGCACTGAAGCTTTCTTT
CDR3: CASSSNTGVGTEAFF

V: TRBV7-6
J: TRBJ1-1
D: .
size: many
DNA: TGTGCCAGCAGCTTAGCAGGGGGAGGGACTGAAGCTTTCTTT
CDR3: CASSLAGGGTEAFF

V: TRBV19
J: TRBJ2-5
D: TRBD2
size: .
DNA: TGTGCCAGTAGGCAATCAGCTAGCGGTCATTTCTTAGAGACCCAGTACTTC
CDR3: CASRQSASGHFLETQYF

V: TRBV19
J: TRBJ1-4
D: .
size: .
DNA: TGTGCCAGTAGTATCCTAAGGTCCGGGGCAACTAATGAAAAACTGTTTTTT
CDR3: CASSILRSGATNEKLFF